Following are 18 T cell receptor beta chains from one sample sequenced in a study of CD8+ T cells in alopecia areata. It was from alopecia areata patients that lesional scalp punch biopsies and peripheral blood were collected. cDNA prepared by RNA extraction and subsequent reverse transcription served as the template for sequencing. The repertoire was sequenced with immunoSEQ multiplex PCR; TCRdb's copy has only in-frame clones and lacks some. The table records about 20,000 clones, about 59% of them present only once. The input for sequencing was skin, taken at week 0. These receptors all come from a human donor with alopecia areata.

This chain joins TRBV7-2 and TRBJ2-1; D may be TRBD1 (5 bases). The CDR3 is 13 residues long. V was shortened by 3 bases and J by 4 bases, with 7 bases between the two germline ends. Germline V gene lookup returns CDR1 SGHTA and CDR2 FQGNSA. The CDR3 DNA sequence: TGTGCCAGCAGCTTGACAGTGTACAATGAGCAGTTCTTC. The encoded protein is CASSLTVYNEQFF. Based on the CDR3 plus reference TRBV7-2 and TRBJ2-1, the full variable domain is GAGVSQSPSNKVTEKGKDVELRCDPISGHTALYWYRQSLGQGLEFLIYFQGNSAPDKSGLPSDRFSAERTGGSVSTLTIQRTQQEDSAVYLCASSLTVYNEQFFGPGTRLTVL.

The chain links TRBV5-6 to TRBJ1-6; the D gene is possibly TRBD1 (5 bases). The germline V and J ends were trimmed by 4 bases and 9 bases, with 17 bases remaining between them. The CDR3 totals 15 residues. Per the germline V gene, CDR1 is SGHDT and CDR2 is YYEEEE. CDR3 DNA sequence: TGTGCCAGCAGCCTCCGGGACGTCCGGAGTTCACCCCTCCACTTT. This encodes CASSLRDVRSSPLHF.

This chain uses TRBV19 with TRBJ1-1; D remains ambiguous. The CDR3 extends over 12 amino acids. Germline loops: CDR1 LNHDA, CDR2 SQIVND (reference sequence). With 6 bases removed from V and 1 base from J, the gap between germline ends came to 6 bases. The DNA of the CDR3 is TGTGCCAGTAGATTAAAGAACACTGAAGCTTTCTTT. Its translation: CASRLKNTEAFF.

This clone was detected once. The chain joins TRBV30 to TRBJ2-7, with 12 positions matching TRBD1. This CDR3 is 18 amino acids long. Trimming cost V 3 bases and J 6 bases; bases outside gene matches: 18. Germline V gene data show CDR1 as GTSNPN and CDR2 as SVGIG (reference sequence). In DNA form, the CDR3 reads TGTGCCTGGAGCCGGGACAGGGGGCCGACTGGGGACTCGCGCGAGCAGTACTTC. It yields the protein CAWSRDRGPTGDSREQYF.

The chain combines TRBV30 with TRBJ2-7, with unresolved D. Trimming cost V 1 base and J 6 bases, with 10 bases left between them. Germline values: CDR1 GTSNPN, CDR2 SVGIG (reference sequence). The CDR3 runs to 12 residues. The CDR3 region is CAWSARLGEQYF. The CDR3, as DNA: TGTGCCTGGAGTGCTAGACTTGGCGAGCAGTACTTC.

The chain employs TRBV10-3 and TRBJ2-7, with TRBD2 as a possible D gene (7 bases). The CDR3 sequence is 12 residues long. Trimming removed 6 bases from V and 7 bases from J, with 13 bases in between. The germline V gene encodes CDR1 ENHRY and CDR2 SYGVKD. The CDR3 region is CAIREEGGEQYF. As DNA, the CDR3 is TGTGCCATCAGGGAAGAGGGGGGGGAGCAGTACTTC.

The CDR3 is CASSRNSYEQYF. DNA of the CDR3: TGTGCCAGCAGCCGTAACTCCTACGAGCAGTACTTC. The chain uses TRBV4-2 and TRBJ2-7; D is uncertain. The V end was cut by 4 bases, the J end by 0 bases, with 4 bases between. CDR3 size: 12 residues. The germline gives CDR1 LGHNA, CDR2 YNFKEQ.

CDR3: CASSQEGLAGGRNEQFF. CDR3 in DNA: TGCGCCAGCAGCCAAGAAGGCCTAGCGGGGGGGCGCAATGAGCAGTTCTTC. The chain recombines TRBV4-3 with TRBJ2-1, with 12 bases fitting TRBD2. Germline V gives CDR1 LGHNA, CDR2 YSLEER. The CDR3 consists of 17 residues. With 0 bases clipped from V and 6 bases from J, the junction kept 6 bases outside the gene matches.

V is TRBV6-6 and J is TRBJ2-2; the match to TRBD1 covers 10 bases. The V segment lost 0 bases and the J segment 5 bases; nucleotides outside the gene matches: 3. The germline gives CDR1 MNHNY, CDR2 SVGAGI (reference sequence). This CDR3 is 16 amino acids long. The CDR3 is CASSYSTGQGTGELFF. Here the CDR3 DNA reads TGTGCCAGCAGTTACTCCACGGGACAGGGGACCGGGGAGCTGTTTTTT.

This clone was counted only a few times. The CDR3 nucleotides are TGTGCCAGCAGCTACGGACCCCAAAGCACAGATACGCAGTATTTT. As protein: CASSYGPQSTDTQYF. The chain links TRBV7-9 to TRBJ2-3; D not resolved. This CDR3 spans 15 amino acids. The germline V gene encodes CDR1 SEHNR and CDR2 FQNEAQ (reference sequence). V was cut by 4 bases and J by 0 bases, with 11 bases left in between.

The chain combines TRBV30 with TRBJ2-2; 11 bases map to TRBD2. Germline-derived CDR1 and CDR2 are GTSNPN and SVGIG (reference sequence). Trimming took 4 bases from V and 0 from J; bases not matched to a gene: 4. The CDR3 is 16 amino acids. In DNA form, the CDR3 reads TGTGCCTGGACTTGGACTAGCGGGTCGAACACCGGGGAGCTGTTTTTT. It translates to CAWTWTSGSNTGELFF. The variable domain in full, with the rest retrieved from reference TRBV30 and TRBJ2-2, is SQTIHQWPATLVQPVGSPLSLECTVEGTSNPNLYWYRQAAGRGLQLLFYSVGIGQISSEVPQNLSASRPQDRQFILSSKKLLLSDSGFYLCAWTWTSGSNTGELFFGEGSRLTVL.

This clone was observed a handful of times. The gene calls are TRBV5-1 and TRBJ2-3, with 7 bases aligning to TRBD1. In germline, CDR1 is SGHRS, CDR2 YFSETQ. V shed 4 bases and J 1 base; nucleotides not matched to a gene: 6. This CDR3 comprises 15 residues. In DNA form, the CDR3 reads TGCGCCAGCAGCCAGGGACAGCCCCGCACAGATACGCAGTATTTT. This codes for CASSQGQPRTDTQYF.

This chain links TRBV18 with TRBJ2-7, with TRBD2 matching over 9 bases. Germline values: CDR1 KGHSH, CDR2 LQKENI. There are 15 residues in the CDR3. The junction had 3 bases not matched to a gene; V was cut back by 3 bases and J by 0 bases. CDR3 DNA sequence: TGTGCCAGCTCACCGAGCGGGGGGCTCTCCTACGAGCAGTACTTC. Translating gives CASSPSGGLSYEQYF.

The table lists this clone with a few counts. The rearrangement uses TRBV5-5 and TRBJ2-3; D is ambiguous. The germline V and J ends were trimmed by 0 bases and 6 bases, with 11 bases remaining between them. CDR1 is SGHKS and CDR2 is YYEKEE in the germline V gene (reference sequence). The CDR3 has 14 amino acids. The CDR3 DNA sequence: TGTGCCAGCAGCTTGGGCCCCCGTAAGGATACGCAGTATTTT. Translation: CASSLGPRKDTQYF.

The chain combines TRBV2 with TRBJ2-1; D uncertain. The CDR3 consists of 17 residues. The germline CDR1 and CDR2 sequences are SNHLY and FYNNEI. V lost 4 bases and J 1 base, leaving 17 bases between the germline ends. CDR3 sequence (DNA): TGTGCCAGCAGTGCACCGGACGGACCCCTTTCCTACAATGAGCAGTTCTTC. Translation: CASSAPDGPLSYNEQFF. The whole variable domain, remainder taken from reference TRBV2 and TRBJ2-1, is EPEVTQTPSHQVTQMGQEVILRCVPISNHLYFYWYRQILGQKVEFLVSFYNNEISEKSEIFDDQFSVERPDGSNFTLKIRSTKLEDSAMYFCASSAPDGPLSYNEQFFGPGTRLTVL.

This clone was seen a few times. The chain links TRBV18 to TRBJ2-2; D call uncertain. Looked up from germline, CDR1 is KGHSH and CDR2 is LQKENI. Trimming pared 1 base from V and 3 bases from J, leaving 9 bases between. This CDR3 is 15 amino acids long. This CDR3 reads CASSPLRADTGELFF. The CDR3 nucleotides read TGTGCCAGCTCACCACTTCGGGCGGACACCGGGGAGCTGTTTTTT. Filled out from reference TRBV18 and TRBJ2-2, the complete variable domain reads NAGVMQNPRHLVRRRGQEARLRCSPMKGHSHVYWYRQLPEEGLKFMVYLQKENIIDESGMPKERFSAEFPKEGPSILRIQQVVRGDSAAYFCASSPLRADTGELFFGEGSRLTVL.

The CDR3 is CASSLEGTGYEQYF. CDR3 DNA sequence: TGTGCCAGCAGCTTAGAGGGGACGGGCTACGAGCAGTACTTC. The chain carries TRBV7-9 and TRBJ2-7; D is possibly TRBD1 or TRBD2 (5 bases each). The CDR3 totals 14 residues. Looked up from germline, CDR1 is SEHNR and CDR2 is FQNEAQ (reference sequence). V was trimmed by 1 base and J by 3 bases, leaving 10 bases between them.

V usage is TRBV19 and J usage is TRBJ2-7; D unresolved. V was trimmed by 9 bases and J by 3 bases, leaving 18 bases between them. The CDR3 spans 14 residues. The germline V gene encodes CDR1 LNHDA and CDR2 SQIVND (reference sequence). CDR3 protein: CASSERYENYEQYF. CDR3 nucleotides: TGTGCCAGCAGTGAGCGCTACGAAAACTACGAGCAGTACTTC.